This T cell receptor beta chain was identified during a study of CD8+ T cells in alopecia areata. General observations from the study: Lesional scalp, especially alopecia totalis/universalis, showed higher clonality than normal scalp.

Sequencing relied on a cDNA template that was reverse transcribed from extracted RNA. Profiling relied on immunoSEQ multiplex PCR, and the TCRdb table lists in-frame clones only, not all of them. Of over 150,000 clones in the sample, roughly three fifths were seen once. A note on this clone: The antigen is undetermined.

Trimming took off 4 bases at V and 8 bases at J, with 10 bases between the two ends. CDR3 length: 12 amino acids. Germline V CDR1 and CDR2: SGHNT, YYREEE (reference sequence). The sample comprised CD8+ T cells sorted from blood. The source is a human donor in good health. This rearrangement joins TRBV5-4 to TRBJ2-1; D remains ambiguous. The CDR3 spells CASSPPPDEQFF. For the CDR3, the DNA is TGTGCCAGCAGCCCACCGCCGGATGAGCAGTTCTTC.